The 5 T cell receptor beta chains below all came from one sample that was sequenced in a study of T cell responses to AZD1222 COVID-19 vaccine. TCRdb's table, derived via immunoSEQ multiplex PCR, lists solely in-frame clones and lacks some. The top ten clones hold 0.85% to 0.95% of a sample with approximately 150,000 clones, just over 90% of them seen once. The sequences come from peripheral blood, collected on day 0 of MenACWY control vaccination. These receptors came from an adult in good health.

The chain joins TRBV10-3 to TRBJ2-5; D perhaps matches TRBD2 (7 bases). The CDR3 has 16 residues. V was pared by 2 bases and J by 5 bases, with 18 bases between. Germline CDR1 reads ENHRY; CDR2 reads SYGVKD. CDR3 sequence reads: CAISEVKRGAGETQYF. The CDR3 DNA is TGTGCCATCAGTGAGGTTAAACGGGGGGCTGGGGAGACCCAGTACTTC.

In DNA, the CDR3 is TGTGCCAGCAGCTTGGCCCCGGGGGACTATGGCTACACCTTC. Its protein is CASSLAPGDYGYTF. The chain joins TRBV5-5 to TRBJ1-2; D possibly corresponds to TRBD1 (5 bases). This CDR3 comprises 14 residues. The germline V gene has CDR1 SGHKS and CDR2 YYEKEE (reference sequence). V lost 0 bases to trimming and J lost 3 bases, with 9 bases between them. Full variable domain (outside the CDR3, taken from reference TRBV5-5 and TRBJ1-2): DAGVTQSPTHLIKTRGQQVTLRCSPISGHKSVSWYQQVLGQGPQFIFQYYEKEERGRGNFPDRFSARQFPNYSSELNVNALLLGDSALYLCASSLAPGDYGYTFGSGTRLTVV.

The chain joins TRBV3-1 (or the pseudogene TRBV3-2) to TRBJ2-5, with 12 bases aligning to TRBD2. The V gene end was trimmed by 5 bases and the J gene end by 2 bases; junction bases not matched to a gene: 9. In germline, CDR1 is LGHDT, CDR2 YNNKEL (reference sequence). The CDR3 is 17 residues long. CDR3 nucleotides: TGTGCCAGCAGCAAGACCGGACTAGCGGGGACTCAAGAGACCCAGTACTTC. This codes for CASSKTGLAGTQETQYF.

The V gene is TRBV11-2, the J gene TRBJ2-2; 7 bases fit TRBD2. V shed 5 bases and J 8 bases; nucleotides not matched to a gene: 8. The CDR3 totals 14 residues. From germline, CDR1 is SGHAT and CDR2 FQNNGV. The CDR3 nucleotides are TGTGCCAGCAGCCCCCGACTAGCCGGTGGGGAGCTGTTTTTT. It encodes CASSPRLAGGELFF.

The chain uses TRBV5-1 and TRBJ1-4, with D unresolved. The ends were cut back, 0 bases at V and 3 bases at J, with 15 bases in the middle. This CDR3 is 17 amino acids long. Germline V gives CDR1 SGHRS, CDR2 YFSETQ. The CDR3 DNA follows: TGCGCCAGCAGCTTGGCCTTGACGGCGCAATCTAATGAAAAACTGTTTTTT. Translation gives CASSLALTAQSNEKLFF.